This entry is about one TCR beta chain. What it binds is not known. This entry comes from a study of siplizumab effects on memory and regulatory T cells. Notes on the study in general: Unstimulated subsets captured only a minor fraction of alloreactive clones. It was not possible to assign a naive or memory phenotype to roughly 75-95% of proliferating CD4+ or CD8+ clones.

TCRdb's table, derived via immunoSEQ multiplex PCR, lists solely in-frame clones and lacks some. Of about 100,000 clones listed, around 94% are singletons. The germline CDR1 and CDR2 sequences are SNHLY and FYNNEI. CDR3 length: 14 amino acids. V was shortened by 0 bases and J by 2 bases, with 5 bases between the two germline ends. This chain connects TRBV2 to TRBJ1-5, with D hard to call. Sequencing used non-Treg CD4+ T cells sorted from blood. The receptor was isolated from a human donor in good health. This chain's CDR3 is CASSEANRNQPQHF. The CDR3, as DNA: TGTGCCAGCAGTGAAGCCAACCGCAATCAGCCCCAGCATTTT.